The 17 T cell receptor beta chains reported below all come from one sample, sequenced in a study of blood T cells in healthy people across ages. The second PCR ran about 6 to 12 cycles with a sample-barcoded 5' primer and J-beta primers. A single record per CDR3 protein comes from TCRdb applying MiXCR to the 5' RACE reads. There are just under 750,000 distinct CDR3 sequences in the sample; about 20% occur only once, and less than 25% lies in the top ten. The sample consisted of blood. The receptor source for this set is a man aged 65 to 79 in good health.

The chain carries TRBV7-8 and TRBJ2-3, with 7 nucleotides matching TRBD2. This CDR3 contains 16 residues. The ends lost 4 bases at V and 2 bases at J; junction bases unmatched: 9. Germline CDR1 reads SGHVS; CDR2 reads FQNEAQ. The CDR3 DNA follows: TGTGCCAGCAGCTCAACTAGACTAGCTAACACAGATACGCAGTATTTT. Amino acids: CASSSTRLANTDTQYF.

The chain combines TRBV24-1 with TRBJ2-7; D gene unclear. Trimming shortened V by 3 bases and J by 5 bases, and 10 bases separated the two germline ends. Germline V gives CDR1 KGHDR, CDR2 SFDVKD. The CDR3 extends over 13 amino acids. The CDR3 DNA is TGTGCCACCAGTGATCCCGGCAAGGACGAGCAGTACTTC. Protein sequence: CATSDPGKDEQYF.

Turning to this clonotype: The germline gene is not matched at one end of the junction; a read error may be the cause. V and J are TRBV12-3 or TRBV12-4 and TRBJ1-2, with D perhaps matching TRBD1 (6 bases). The CDR3 totals 13 residues. CDR3 protein: CASSLDRVYGHTF. The CDR3 bases are TGTGCCAGCAGTTTAGACAGGGTCTATGGCCACACCTTC.

The chain recombines TRBV28 with TRBJ2-7; no firm D call. The CDR3 length is 13 residues. Trimming removed 3 bases at V and 0 bases at J, with 6 bases between. CDR1 and CDR2 from the germline V gene are MDHEN and SYDVKM. Here the CDR3 reads CASSFSNSYEQYF. The CDR3, as DNA: TGTGCCAGCAGTTTCTCGAACTCCTACGAGCAGTACTTC.

This clonotype was recorded a few times. The chain joins TRBV10-3 to TRBJ2-4; TRBD2 matches 7 bases. The CDR3 is 14 residues long. The germline gives CDR1 ENHRY, CDR2 SYGVKD. Trimming cost V 4 bases and J 3 bases; bases outside gene matches: 3. In nucleotides, the CDR3 is TGTGCCATCAGTGGCGGGGGTGGCAAAAACATTCAGTACTTC. Protein product: CAISGGGGKNIQYF.

The chain links TRBV25-1 to TRBJ1-1; D unresolved. CDR3 length: 12 amino acids. Germline-derived CDR1 and CDR2 are MGHDK and SYGVNS. Trimming stripped 3 bases from V and 11 bases from J, with 13 bases between. The CDR3 bases are TGTGCCAGCAGTGACCGCCCTGAGGGCGCTTTCTTT. Its protein product is CASSDRPEGAFF.

This clonotype was observed a handful of times. This sequence joins TRBV20-1 and TRBJ2-1; TRBD2 agrees at 7 bases. Per germline, CDR1 DFQATT and CDR2 SNEGSKA (reference sequence). With V trimmed by 6 bases and J by 8 bases, 7 bases remained unmatched. This CDR3 spans 12 amino acids. CDR3 sequence: CSANPSGDEQFF. As DNA, the CDR3 is TGCAGTGCCAACCCAAGCGGGGATGAGCAGTTCTTC.

This clonotype was found many times. V usage is TRBV12-3 or TRBV12-4 and J usage is TRBJ2-1, with TRBD2 identical over 10 bases. V lost 5 bases and J lost 5; bases outside the gene matches: 3. This CDR3 is built from 14 residues. The CDR3 loop is CASSPLAGDNEQFF. The CDR3 coding sequence is TGTGCCAGCAGTCCGCTAGCGGGAGACAATGAGCAGTTCTTC.

The rearrangement joins TRBV20-1 to TRBJ2-3; 9 bases align to TRBD1. The CDR3 consists of 14 residues. Per the germline V gene, CDR1 is DFQATT and CDR2 is SNEGSKA (reference sequence). V dropped 3 bases and J dropped 3; count of bases not matched to a gene: 4. In DNA form, the CDR3 reads TGCAGTGCTAGTTCGGGACAGGGAACAGATACGCAGTATTTT. Its translation is CSASSGQGTDTQYF.

The rearrangement links TRBV4-2 to TRBJ1-6, with a possible D match to TRBD1 (5 bases). Germline V lookup: CDR1 LGHNA, CDR2 YNFKEQ. CDR3 length: 15 residues. The V gene lost 0 bases and the J gene lost 10 bases, with 13 bases spanning the gap. The CDR3 protein is CASSQEKGKGSPLHF. As DNA, the CDR3 is TGTGCCAGCAGCCAAGAGAAGGGGAAAGGGTCACCCCTCCACTTT.

A note on this clonotype: Sequence at one end of the junction differs from germline and may be a read error. Written as DNA, the CDR3 is TGTGCCAGCAGTTCCCCCCGACAGGCCCGGGGGACCCAGCACTTC. Translating it yields CASSSPRQARGTQHF. V is TRBV28 and J is TRBJ2-5; D may correspond to TRBD1 or TRBD2 (6 bases each). CDR3 length: 15 amino acids. Germline assignment: CDR1 MDHEN and CDR2 SYDVKM. Filled out from reference TRBV28 and TRBJ2-5, the complete variable domain reads DVKVTQSSRYLVKRTGEKVFLECVQDMDHENMFWYRQDPGLGLRLIYFSYDVKMKEKGDIPEGYSVSREKKERFSLILESASTNQTSMYLCASSSPRQARGTQHFGPGTRLLVL.

The chain recombines TRBV11-2 with TRBJ1-4, with TRBD1 matching 9 bases. Germline CDR1 and CDR2: SGHAT and FQNNGV. CDR3 length: 15 amino acids. V dropped 4 bases and J dropped 8; count of bases not matched to a gene: 8. The CDR3 coding sequence is TGTGCCAGCAGCTCCCAGACAGGGGGTAAAGAAAAACTGTTTTTT. Amino acids: CASSSQTGGKEKLFF.

The chain uses TRBV7-9 and TRBJ1-1; D is unclear. CDR3 length equals 13 residues. With 3 bases removed from V and 1 base from J, the gap between germline ends came to 6 bases. Germline CDR1 and CDR2: SEHNR and FQNEAQ (reference sequence). Here the CDR3 DNA reads TGTGCCAGCAGCTTGGATAAGAACACTGAAGCTTTCTTT. Translation: CASSLDKNTEAFF.

This clonotype has only a few counts. The chain couples TRBV6-6 to TRBJ1-1; D unresolved. This CDR3 spans 12 amino acids. Trimming stripped 2 bases from V and 11 bases from J, with 12 bases between. Germline assignment: CDR1 MNHNY and CDR2 SVGAGI (reference sequence). The CDR3 DNA is TGTGCCAGCAGTTACGGGGATGCGGAGGCTTTCTTT. Amino acids: CASSYGDAEAFF.

This clonotype was picked up many times. V is TRBV7-2 and J is TRBJ2-5; no reliable D call. Germline V lookup: CDR1 SGHTA, CDR2 FQGNSA. The CDR3 is 12 amino acids. V lost 0 bases and J 4 bases, leaving 3 bases between the germline ends. This chain's CDR3 is CASSLASETQYF. CDR3 DNA: TGTGCCAGCAGCTTAGCGTCAGAGACCCAGTACTTC. Variable domain in full (rest from reference TRBV7-2 and TRBJ2-5): GAGVSQSPSNKVTEKGKDVELRCDPISGHTALYWYRQSLGQGLEFLIYFQGNSAPDKSGLPSDRFSAERTGGSVSTLTIQRTQQEDSAVYLCASSLASETQYFGPGTRLLVL.

The chain couples TRBV24-1 to TRBJ2-7; D is unclear. The CDR3 is 12 amino acids. With 0 bases removed from V and 5 bases from J, the gap between germline ends came to 4 bases. The germline V gene encodes CDR1 KGHDR and CDR2 SFDVKD. CDR3 DNA sequence: TGTGCCACCAGTGATTTGGTACACGAGCAGTACGTC. Translating gives CATSDLVHEQYV.

This chain joins TRBV3-1 and TRBJ2-1; perhaps D is TRBD1 or TRBD2 (5 bases each). The end of the DNA is better explained by TRBJ2-5, so the J call may be wrong. The CDR3 contains 14 residues. The germline V gene has CDR1 LGHDT and CDR2 YNNKEL (reference sequence). The CDR3 region is CASSVGTVGETQYF. The CDR3, as DNA: TGTGCCAGCAGCGTTGGGACGGTTGGGGAGACCCAGTACTTC.